These 21 T cell receptor beta chains share one sample of origin, sequenced in a study of control samples from healthy donors and cancer patients. Profiled with immunoSEQ multiplex PCR; TCRdb holds only in-frame clones, not every one. The sample lists roughly 150,000 clones, 85% to 95% occurring once. The sample comprised blood. The receptor set was obtained from a man aged 50 or older in good health.

The chain combines TRBV28 with TRBJ1-5, with TRBD1 matching 8 bases. V lost 6 bases and J lost 12; bases outside the gene matches: 10. This CDR3 region has 13 residues. CDR1 is MDHEN and CDR2 is SYDVKM in the germline V gene. This CDR3 reads CASSPDRARVQHF. In nucleotides, the CDR3 is TGTGCCAGCAGCCCGGACAGGGCTCGTGTCCAGCATTTT.

The CDR3 spells CASSLSLLGYTF. The CDR3 DNA sequence: TGTGCCAGCAGTTTATCGCTGCTTGGCTACACCTTC. The rearrangement uses TRBV28 and TRBJ1-2, with D hard to call. CDR1 and CDR2 from the germline V gene are MDHEN and SYDVKM. This CDR3 region has 12 residues. Trimming took off 1 base at V and 7 bases at J, with 7 bases between the two ends.

The V gene is TRBV28, the J gene TRBJ1-1, with 11 positions matching TRBD1. The junction had 4 bases not matched to a gene; V was cut back by 6 bases and J by 4 bases. Germline V gene sequence: CDR1 MDHEN, CDR2 SYDVKM. This CDR3 comprises 14 residues. CDR3 nucleotides: TGTGCCAGCAGCCCCGGGACAGGGGGCACTGAAGCTTTCTTT. It translates to CASSPGTGGTEAFF.

This rearrangement joins TRBV4-1 to TRBJ2-3, with D maybe TRBD2 (5 bases). CDR1 is MGHRA, CDR2 YSYEKL, per germline. The CDR3 is 18 residues long. The germline V and J ends were trimmed by 0 bases and 3 bases, with 19 bases remaining between them. As DNA, the CDR3 is TGCGCCAGCAGCCAAGACCAAACGGCAGGTTCGGGGACAGATACGCAGTATTTT. Translated, it gives CASSQDQTAGSGTDTQYF.

The chain recombines TRBV6-5 with TRBJ2-7; D gene uncertain. Looked up from germline, CDR1 is MNHEY and CDR2 is SVGAGI. Between the trimmed V and J ends, which lost 2 bases and 12 bases, there was a span of 11 bases. CDR3 length: 11 residues. The CDR3 region has the DNA TGTGCCAGCAGTTACGAGGCAGTCTTGTACTTC. Protein product: CASSYEAVLYF.

This clone was seen just once. The V call is TRBV19, the J call TRBJ2-1; 12 nucleotides match TRBD2. The CDR3 totals 20 residues. Germline CDR1 is LNHDA and CDR2 is SQIVND (reference sequence). With V trimmed by 2 bases and J by 5 bases, 16 bases remained unmatched. The CDR3 spells CASSIPGWTSGTPRNNEQFF. CDR3 coding DNA: TGTGCCAGTAGTATACCGGGTTGGACTAGCGGGACCCCTAGAAACAATGAGCAGTTCTTC.

The V call is TRBV6-1, the J call TRBJ2-1; D may be TRBD1 or TRBD2 (5 bases each). The germline CDR1 and CDR2 sequences are MNHNS and SASEGT. This CDR3 contains 15 residues. The germline V and J ends were trimmed by 3 bases and 4 bases, with 13 bases remaining between them. CDR3 sequence (DNA): TGTGCCAGCAGTGAGGGGGTTCGGGTATACAATGAGCAGTTCTTC. Translation gives CASSEGVRVYNEQFF.

The genes are TRBV28 and TRBJ2-7, with TRBD2 matching over 7 bases. V shed 5 bases and J 6 bases; nucleotides not matched to a gene: 7. This CDR3 is 13 amino acids long. Germline-derived CDR1 and CDR2 are MDHEN and SYDVKM. Here the CDR3 DNA reads TGTGCCAGCAGTGCGGGAGACCCCTCCGAGCAGTACTTC. This codes for CASSAGDPSEQYF.

V usage is TRBV25-1 and J usage is TRBJ2-2; 8 nucleotides line up with TRBD2. There are 17 residues in the CDR3. Unmatched junction bases numbered 10, after V lost 1 base and J lost 6 bases. Germline CDR1 and CDR2: MGHDK and SYGVNS. The CDR3 DNA is TGTGCCAGCAGTGAATTAGGAAGCGGGAGTTTTCCCGGGGAGCTGTTTTTT. As protein: CASSELGSGSFPGELFF.

The rearrangement uses TRBV29-1 and TRBJ2-4; 7 nucleotides line up with TRBD1. The CDR3 spans 14 residues. CDR1 and CDR2 from the germline V gene are SQVTM and ANQGSEA. J lost 1 base, V lost 6 bases, and 6 bases had no gene match. The CDR3 spells CSVRGRLAKNIQYF. The CDR3 nucleotides are TGCAGCGTGAGGGGGCGTCTGGCCAAAAACATTCAGTACTTC.

The V and J genes are TRBV5-1 and TRBJ2-7; TRBD1 might be the D (5 bases). The CDR3 length is 14 residues. Trimming removed 0 bases from V and 2 bases from J, with 9 bases in between. CDR1 SGHRS and CDR2 YFSETQ come from the germline V gene. This CDR3 reads CASSLDRLAYEQYF. CDR3 coding DNA: TGCGCCAGCAGCTTGGACAGGTTAGCCTACGAGCAGTACTTC.

This rearrangement joins TRBV27 to TRBJ2-2; 8 nucleotides align to TRBD1. The CDR3 length is 17 residues. V gave up 0 bases and J gave up 1 base; unmatched junction bases: 4. CDR1 is MNHEY, CDR2 SMNVEV, per germline (reference sequence). CDR3 sequence (DNA): TGTGCCAGCAGTTTATCCCGCGGGACAGGGAACACCGGGGAGCTGTTTTTT. As protein: CASSLSRGTGNTGELFF.

The chain recombines TRBV5-6 with TRBJ2-1; 7 nucleotides align to TRBD2. The germline gives CDR1 SGHDT, CDR2 YYEEEE. V gave up 6 bases and J gave up 4 bases; unmatched junction bases: 10. CDR3 length: 15 residues. CDR3 in DNA: TGTGCCAGCACCAACCGGGAGGTTAGTTACAATGAGCAGTTCTTC. Translation gives CASTNREVSYNEQFF.

The chain has TRBV28 and TRBJ2-3, with 8 bases lining up with TRBD2. The CDR3 has 15 amino acids. With V trimmed by 6 bases and J by 0 bases, 5 bases remained unmatched. Looked up from germline, CDR1 is MDHEN and CDR2 is SYDVKM. CDR3 DNA: TGTGCCAGCAGGGAGACTAGCGCTAGCACAGATACGCAGTATTTT. Translation: CASRETSASTDTQYF.

The chain combines TRBV24-1 with TRBJ2-5; 7 bases are shared with TRBD2. There are 16 residues in the CDR3. Looked up from germline, CDR1 is KGHDR and CDR2 is SFDVKD. Trimming took 2 bases from V and 4 from J; bases not matched to a gene: 9. CDR3 nucleotide sequence: TGTGCCACCAGTGATTACTCCCGGGACTACACAGAGACCCAGTACTTC. Protein sequence: CATSDYSRDYTETQYF.

The V call is TRBV27, the J call TRBJ1-5, with TRBD1 as a possible D gene (5 bases). The CDR3 spans 14 residues. The V and J ends lost 7 bases and 5 bases respectively, with 15 bases between them. CDR1 is MNHEY, CDR2 SMNVEV, per germline (reference sequence). The CDR3 is CASTSSQGHQPQHF. CDR3 sequence (DNA): TGTGCCAGCACCTCATCCCAGGGACATCAGCCCCAGCATTTT.

The rearrangement joins TRBV19 to TRBJ2-7; 7 positions agree with TRBD1. The germline gives CDR1 LNHDA, CDR2 SQIVND (reference sequence). V trimming: 3 bases; J trimming: 4 bases; junction bases outside the gene matches: 3. CDR3 length equals 13 residues. The CDR3 coding sequence is TGTGCCAGTAGTATGACAGGGCTTTACGAGCAGTACTTC. Translating it yields CASSMTGLYEQYF.

This sequence joins TRBV18 and TRBJ2-7, with 7 bases aligning to TRBD2. Germline loops: CDR1 KGHSH, CDR2 LQKENI. The CDR3 consists of 16 residues. V lost 0 bases, J lost 1 base, and 6 bases stayed unmatched. The CDR3 region has the DNA TGTGCCAGCTCACCACCAACCACTAGCGTGTCCTACGAGCAGTACTTC. This encodes CASSPPTTSVSYEQYF.

This chain connects TRBV6-2 or TRBV6-3 to TRBJ1-2, with D possibly matching TRBD1 (5 bases). The CDR3 consists of 13 residues. The V end lost 5 bases, the J end lost 5 bases, and 12 bases lay between the germline ends. Germline V CDR1 and CDR2: MNHEY, SVGEGT. CDR3: CASSGRDGYGYTF. Here the CDR3 DNA reads TGTGCCAGCAGTGGCCGGGACGGGTATGGCTACACCTTC.

This chain links TRBV4-1 with TRBJ2-7; D is undetermined. This CDR3 is 14 amino acids long. V was pared by 4 bases and J by 0 bases, with 10 bases between. CDR1 and CDR2 from the germline V gene are MGHRA and YSYEKL. The CDR3 coding sequence is TGCGCCAGCAGCCGCTCAGGTAGCTCCTACGAGCAGTACTTC. It codes for CASSRSGSSYEQYF.

The J gene is TRBJ2-1, the V gene TRBV10-2; TRBD2 aligns across 9 bases. Germline values: CDR1 WSHSY, CDR2 SAAADI. Germline trimming cut 3 bases from V and 0 bases from J; bases unmatched to any gene: 3. CDR3 length: 16 amino acids. CDR3 DNA: TGCGCCAGCAGTGATAGACTAGCGGTCTCCTACAATGAGCAGTTCTTC. This translates into CASSDRLAVSYNEQFF.